A single sample gave rise to the 14 T cell receptor beta chains below, sequenced in a study of blood T cell repertoires in COVID-19. Repertoires were generated with immunoSEQ multiplex PCR, while TCRdb's copy carries only in-frame clones and drops some. Seen here are approximately 250,000 clones, about 86% observed once, and the top ten hold approximately 4%. Sequencing input: PBMCs or T cells enriched from blood (not recorded which). The receptors come from a young man with acute COVID-19.

This chain uses TRBV5-5 with TRBJ2-2; D ambiguous. Germline CDR1 and CDR2: SGHKS and YYEKEE (reference sequence). With 7 bases removed from V and 2 bases from J, the gap between germline ends came to 12 bases. This CDR3 spans 14 amino acids. The CDR3 nucleotides read TGTGCCAGCTCGGTGCGGCCTAACACCGGGGAGCTGTTTTTT. As protein: CASSVRPNTGELFF.

This clone occurred a few times. This CDR3 is also generated by other DNA sequences in the sample. The chain is built from TRBV18 and TRBJ2-3; TRBD2 matches 10 bases. CDR3 length equals 16 residues. The germline CDR1 and CDR2 sequences are KGHSH and LQKENI. Trimming at V came to 1 base and at J to 2 bases, leaving 3 bases not matched to a gene. The CDR3 region has the DNA TGTGCCAGCTCACCACTAGCGGGGGGTTTCACAGATACGCAGTATTTT. Amino acid sequence: CASSPLAGGFTDTQYF.

The chain has TRBV19 and TRBJ2-1; no definite D call. Trimming pared 9 bases from V and 6 bases from J, leaving 15 bases between. CDR1 is LNHDA, CDR2 SQIVND, per germline (reference sequence). The CDR3 consists of 13 residues. The CDR3 protein is CASNMGPPNEQFF. CDR3 sequence (DNA): TGTGCCAGCAACATGGGCCCCCCCAATGAGCAGTTCTTC.

The chain couples TRBV27 to TRBJ2-7; 7 bases fit TRBD1. The CDR3 covers 15 residues. V lost 7 bases and J lost 6; bases outside the gene matches: 15. CDR1 MNHEY and CDR2 SMNVEV come from the germline V gene (reference sequence). CDR3 DNA: TGTGCCAGCACCTGTATGCAAGATACAGGGGCCGAGCAGTACGTC. Amino acid sequence: CASTCMQDTGAEQYV.

The gene calls are TRBV19 and TRBJ1-1; D not resolved. The CDR3 loop spans 12 amino acids. Germline CDR1 and CDR2: LNHDA and SQIVND (reference sequence). With 7 bases removed from V and 3 bases from J, the gap between germline ends came to 9 bases. This chain's CDR3 is CASNPGHTEAFF. As DNA, the CDR3 is TGTGCCAGTAACCCGGGTCACACTGAAGCTTTCTTT.

The CDR3 region has the DNA TGTGCCAGCATACTGGACAGGCAACTGAACACTGAAGCTTTCTTT. Translating it yields CASILDRQLNTEAFF. This sequence joins TRBV6-5 and TRBJ1-1, with 7 positions matching TRBD1. The V and J ends lost 7 bases and 0 bases, in that order; junction bases with no gene match: 8. Germline V CDR1 and CDR2: MNHEY, SVGAGI. CDR3 size: 15 residues.

This chain uses TRBV6-2 or TRBV6-3 with TRBJ2-2, with 10 bases identical to TRBD2. Germline assignment: CDR1 MNHEY and CDR2 SVGEGT. The CDR3 is 17 amino acids. The V segment lost 6 bases and the J segment 5 bases; nucleotides outside the gene matches: 12. DNA of the CDR3: TGTGCCAGCAGCCAGTATCTAGCGGGAGTAGGGACCGGGGAGCTGTTTTTT. Its translation is CASSQYLAGVGTGELFF.

The V call is TRBV27, the J call TRBJ2-3; D gene unclear. The V gene's germline CDR1 is MNHEY and CDR2 SMNVEV (reference sequence). CDR3 length: 13 residues. V was shortened by 6 bases and J by 8 bases, with 15 bases between the two germline ends. The CDR3 DNA reads TGTGCCAGCAGGGTGAGATCTTCTGGTACGCAGTATTTT. Amino acids: CASRVRSSGTQYF.

The chain joins TRBV13 to TRBJ1-6, with D possibly TRBD1 on 5 matching bases. Germline CDR1 PRHDT, CDR2 FYEKMQ (reference sequence). CDR3 size: 16 residues. Trimming cost V 0 bases and J 8 bases, with 14 bases left between them. The CDR3 here is CASSLGQGLTYSPLHF. CDR3 coding DNA: TGTGCCAGCAGCTTAGGCCAGGGACTAACCTATTCACCCCTCCACTTT.

The CDR3 is CSASNSQETQYF. In DNA form, the CDR3 reads TGCAGTGCTAGTAACAGCCAAGAGACCCAGTACTTC. The V gene is TRBV20-1, the J gene TRBJ2-5; D gene ambiguous. The CDR3 contains 12 residues. CDR1 is DFQATT, CDR2 SNEGSKA, per germline (reference sequence). Trimming cost V 3 bases and J 1 base, with 6 bases left between them.

This clone was seen repeatedly, ten times or more. The genes are TRBV7-9 and TRBJ1-1; 7 bases are a match to TRBD1. This CDR3 is 16 amino acids long. Germline-derived CDR1 and CDR2 are SEHNR and FQNEAQ (reference sequence). The V and J ends lost 0 bases and 1 base, in that order; junction bases with no gene match: 5. As DNA, the CDR3 is TGTGCCAGCAGCTTAGCGAGGGGGCGGGGGAACACTGAAGCTTTCTTT. As protein: CASSLARGRGNTEAFF. Filled out from reference TRBV7-9 and TRBJ1-1, the complete variable domain reads DTGVSQNPRHKITKRGQNVTFRCDPISEHNRLYWYRQTLGQGPEFLTYFQNEAQLEKSRLLSDRFSAERPKGSFSTLEIQRTEQGDSAMYLCASSLARGRGNTEAFFGQGTRLTVV.

As concerns this clone: Distinct nucleotide sequences in the sample also encode this CDR3. The V gene is TRBV7-9, the J gene TRBJ1-1, with D unclear. This CDR3 is built from 10 residues. Germline CDR1 is SEHNR and CDR2 is FQNEAQ (reference sequence). Trimming pared 2 bases from V and 8 bases from J, leaving 3 bases between. The CDR3: CASSLTEAFF. DNA of the CDR3: TGTGCCAGCAGCTTAACAGAAGCTTTCTTT.

The chain joins TRBV20-1 to TRBJ2-5; no definite D call. Trimming removed 6 bases at V and 4 bases at J, with 9 bases between. This CDR3 spans 11 amino acids. CDR1 is DFQATT, CDR2 SNEGSKA, per germline (reference sequence). The CDR3 nucleotides read TGCAGTGCCTTACTAATAGAGACCCAGTACTTC. It translates to CSALLIETQYF.

V and J are TRBV6-5 and TRBJ1-2; tentatively, D is TRBD1 (6 bases). The V gene's germline CDR1 is MNHEY and CDR2 SVGAGI. Trimming shortened V by 5 bases and J by 5 bases, and 18 bases separated the two germline ends. The CDR3 contains 15 residues. The DNA for the CDR3 is TGTGCCAGCAGTCGACAGGACAACCTGGGGTATGGCTACACCTTC. Its protein is CASSRQDNLGYGYTF.